Reported below is one T cell receptor beta chain. Germline CDR1 is MNHNS and CDR2 is SASEGT. The CDR3 length is 16 residues. J gave up 1 base and V 3 bases, and 6 bases lay outside the gene matches. A TCRbeta library incorporating unique molecular identifiers was prepared. TCRdb re-called the PCR reads through MiXCR, storing one row per CDR3 protein. Of 400,000 to 500,000 distinct CDR3 sequences listed, 11% are singletons. These data originate in a study of T-cell reconstitution after alpha-beta-depleted transplantation in children. Source: PBMCs from the stem cell graft donor, taken from the stem cell graft. The gene calls are TRBV6-1 and TRBJ2-3; TRBD1 agrees at 8 bases. This receptor was obtained from a human donor who donated a stem cell graft to a child with acute myeloid leukemia. CDR3: CASSDTGGLGTDTQYF. The CDR3 DNA follows: TGTGCCAGCAGTGACACAGGGGGTCTGGGCACAGATACGCAGTATTTT.